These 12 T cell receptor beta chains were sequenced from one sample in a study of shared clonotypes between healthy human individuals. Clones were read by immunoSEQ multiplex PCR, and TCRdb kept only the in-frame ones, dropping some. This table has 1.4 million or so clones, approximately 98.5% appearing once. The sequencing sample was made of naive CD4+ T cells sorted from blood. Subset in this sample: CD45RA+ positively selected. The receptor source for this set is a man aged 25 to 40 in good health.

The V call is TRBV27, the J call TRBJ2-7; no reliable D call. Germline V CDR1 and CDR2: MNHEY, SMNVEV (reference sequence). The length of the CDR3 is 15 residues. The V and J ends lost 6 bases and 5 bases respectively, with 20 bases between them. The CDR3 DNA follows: TGTGCCAGCAGGTTGCTATCGTTGGGTGTGGACGAGCAGTACTTC. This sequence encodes CASRLLSLGVDEQYF.

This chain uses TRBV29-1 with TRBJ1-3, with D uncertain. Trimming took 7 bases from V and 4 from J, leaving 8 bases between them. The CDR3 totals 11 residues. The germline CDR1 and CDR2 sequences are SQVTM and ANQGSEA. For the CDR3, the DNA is TGCAGCGGGGCAACAGGAAACACCATATATTTT. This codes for CSGATGNTIYF.

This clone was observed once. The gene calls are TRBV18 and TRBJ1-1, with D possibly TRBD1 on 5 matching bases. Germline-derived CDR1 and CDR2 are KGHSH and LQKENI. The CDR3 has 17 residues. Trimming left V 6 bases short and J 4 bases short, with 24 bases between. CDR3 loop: CASSQATGPGESTEAFF. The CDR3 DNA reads TGTGCCAGCTCGCAGGCAACAGGACCCGGAGAGAGCACTGAAGCTTTCTTT. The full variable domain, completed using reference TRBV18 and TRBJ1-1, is NAGVMQNPRHLVRRRGQEARLRCSPMKGHSHVYWYRQLPEEGLKFMVYLQKENIIDESGMPKERFSAEFPKEGPSILRIQQVVRGDSAAYFCASSQATGPGESTEAFFGQGTRLTVV.

CDR3 nucleotides: TGTGCCAGCAGCCCCAGAGCTTCCTACGAGCAGTACTTC. Protein: CASSPRASYEQYF. V usage is TRBV6-5 and J usage is TRBJ2-7; D not certain. Looked up from germline, CDR1 is MNHEY and CDR2 is SVGAGI. The CDR3 is 13 amino acids. V was clipped by 6 bases and J by 1 base, with 10 bases between them.

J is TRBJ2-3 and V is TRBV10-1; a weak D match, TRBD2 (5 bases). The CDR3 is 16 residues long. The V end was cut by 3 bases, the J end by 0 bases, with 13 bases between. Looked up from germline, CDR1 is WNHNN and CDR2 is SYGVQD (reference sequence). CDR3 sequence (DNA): TGCGCCAGCAGTGACTCGCTAGCTACTAGCACAGATACGCAGTATTTT. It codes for CASSDSLATSTDTQYF.

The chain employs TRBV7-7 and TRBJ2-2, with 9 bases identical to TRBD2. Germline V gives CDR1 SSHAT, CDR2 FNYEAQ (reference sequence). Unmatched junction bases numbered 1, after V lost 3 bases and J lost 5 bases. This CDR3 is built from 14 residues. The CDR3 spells CASSFSGRTGELFF. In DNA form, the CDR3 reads TGTGCCAGCAGCTTTAGCGGGAGAACCGGGGAGCTGTTTTTT.

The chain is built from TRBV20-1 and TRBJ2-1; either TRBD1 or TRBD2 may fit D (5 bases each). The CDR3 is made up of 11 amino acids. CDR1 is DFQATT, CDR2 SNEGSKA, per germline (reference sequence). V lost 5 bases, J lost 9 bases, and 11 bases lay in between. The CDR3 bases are TGCAGTGCTTTTTTTGGGGGTGAGCAGTTCTTC. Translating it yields CSAFFGGEQFF.

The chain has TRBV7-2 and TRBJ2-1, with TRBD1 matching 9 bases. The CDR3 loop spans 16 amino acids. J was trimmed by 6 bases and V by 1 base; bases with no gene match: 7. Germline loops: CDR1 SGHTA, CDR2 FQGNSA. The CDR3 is CASSLGVGTGINEQFF. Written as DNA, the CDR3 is TGTGCCAGCAGCTTAGGGGTCGGGACAGGGATCAATGAGCAGTTCTTC.

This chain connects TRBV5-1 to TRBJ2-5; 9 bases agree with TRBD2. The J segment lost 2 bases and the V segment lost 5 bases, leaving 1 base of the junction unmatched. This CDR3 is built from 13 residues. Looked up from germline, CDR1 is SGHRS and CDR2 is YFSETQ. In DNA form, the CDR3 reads TGCGCCAGCAGGACTAGCGGTCAAGAGACCCAGTACTTC. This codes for CASRTSGQETQYF.

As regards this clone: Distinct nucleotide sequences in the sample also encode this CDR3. Here the CDR3 DNA reads TGTGCCATCAGTGAGTCGGCAGGGAGATCCTACGAGCAGTACTTC. This sequence encodes CAISESAGRSYEQYF. The rearrangement links TRBV10-3 to TRBJ2-7; perhaps D is TRBD1 or TRBD2 (5 bases each). The CDR3 runs to 15 residues. Germline CDR1 and CDR2: ENHRY and SYGVKD. V lost 0 bases and J lost 1, with 10 bases in between.

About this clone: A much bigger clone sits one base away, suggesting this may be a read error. DNA of the CDR3: TGTGCCAGCAGTGGGACAGTCTACGAGCAGTACTTC. This codes for CASSGTVYEQYF. The rearrangement uses TRBV2 and TRBJ2-7; maybe TRBD1 (6 bases). With 4 bases removed from V and 3 bases from J, the gap between germline ends came to 7 bases. This CDR3 spans 12 amino acids. The germline V gene encodes CDR1 SNHLY and CDR2 FYNNEI.

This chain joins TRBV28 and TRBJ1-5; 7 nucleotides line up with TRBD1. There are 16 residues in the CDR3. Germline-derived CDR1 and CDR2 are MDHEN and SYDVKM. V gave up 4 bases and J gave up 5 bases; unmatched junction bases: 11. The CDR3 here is CASSSHRGDGDQPQHF. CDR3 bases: TGTGCCAGCAGTTCTCACAGGGGTGATGGCGATCAGCCCCAGCATTTT.